The next 26 T cell receptor beta chains were all read from a single sample in a study of regulatory T cells in long-lasting Graves disease. CDR3 regions were amplified by Arm-PCR using iRepertoire HTBI primers to build TCR beta libraries. Using its own MiXCR run on the multiplex PCR reads, TCRdb lists one record per CDR3 protein. The sample gives 300,000 to 400,000 distinct CDR3 sequences, around 20% of which show up once; just under 30% is in the top ten. Regarding time point: persistent/refractory GD, antithyroid drugs over 5 years with positive TRAb. RNA from PBMCs was the source of the TCR library. Sequencing was performed on peripheral blood mononuclear cells (PBMCs), taken when the disease was refractory, from a patient treated with antithyroid drugs. The source of these receptors is a female donor with Graves disease.

J is TRBJ2-2 and V is TRBV4-3, with 14 bases fitting TRBD2. The ends lost 3 bases at V and 7 bases at J; junction bases unmatched: 1. CDR1 and CDR2 (germline): LGHNA, YSLEER. The CDR3 contains 15 residues. The DNA of the CDR3 is TGCGCCAGCAGCCACGGACTAGCGGGGGGCGGGGAGCTGTTTTTT. It codes for CASSHGLAGGGELFF.

This clonotype has at least ten counts. This chain connects TRBV6-5 to TRBJ1-2; possibly TRBD1 for D (5 bases). Germline CDR1 reads MNHEY; CDR2 reads SVGAGI. V was clipped by 2 bases and J by 6 bases, with 10 bases between them. This CDR3 region has 13 residues. The CDR3 DNA reads as TGTGCCAGCAGTTACGGGGGGGAGCATGGCTACACCTTC. As protein: CASSYGGEHGYTF.

This clonotype was found many times. The rearrangement links TRBV11-2 to TRBJ1-1; D is undetermined. V was trimmed by 5 bases and J by 7 bases, leaving 11 bases between them. The CDR3 covers 12 residues. The germline gives CDR1 SGHAT, CDR2 FQNNGV. The CDR3 region is CASSRMLGEAFF. The CDR3 bases are TGTGCCAGCAGCCGAATGCTGGGTGAAGCTTTCTTT.

The rearrangement uses TRBV7-9 and TRBJ1-2; no definite D call. Per germline, CDR1 SEHNR and CDR2 FQNEAQ (reference sequence). This CDR3 contains 15 residues. The germline V and J ends were trimmed by 7 bases and 2 bases, with 17 bases remaining between them. The CDR3 nucleotides read TGTGCCAGCATCAGCTCAGAGGTGATGAACTATGGCTACACCTTC. Translation gives CASISSEVMNYGYTF. Drawing the rest from reference TRBV7-9 and TRBJ1-2, the complete variable domain is DTGVSQNPRHKITKRGQNVTFRCDPISEHNRLYWYRQTLGQGPEFLTYFQNEAQLEKSRLLSDRFSAERPKGSFSTLEIQRTEQGDSAMYLCASISSEVMNYGYTFGSGTRLTVV.

This clonotype was seen only a few times. Relative to the germline gene, one junction end is altered; a read error may explain this. This chain links TRBV3-1 with TRBJ2-7; 8 positions match TRBD2. CDR1 and CDR2 (germline): LGHDT, YNNKEL (reference sequence). This CDR3 has 14 residues. The CDR3 spells CASSQGSSSGSPDF. The DNA of the CDR3 is TGTGCCAGCAGCCAAGGGTCTTCGAGCGGGAGTCCGGACTTC.

In regard to this clonotype: A much larger clonotype is one base distant, so this may be a read error. The rearrangement links TRBV7-2 to TRBJ2-5; 11 positions agree with TRBD2. This CDR3 is 15 amino acids long. Germline CDR1 SGHTA, CDR2 FQGNSA. DNA of the CDR3: TGTGTCAGCAGCTTATATAGCGGGGGGGGGGAGACCCAGTACTTC. Protein product: CVSSLYSGGGETQYF.

The genes are TRBV6-5 and TRBJ2-2; D gene unclear. This CDR3 contains 16 residues. CDR1 is MNHEY and CDR2 is SVGAGI in the germline V gene. V was pared by 2 bases and J by 1 base, with 11 bases between. CDR3 in DNA: TGTGCCAGCAGTTACCGGCGCCCCATGAACACCGGGGAGCTGTTTTTT. Its translation is CASSYRRPMNTGELFF.

This clonotype was counted ten times or more. V gene TRBV28 combines with J gene TRBJ2-5; D possibly corresponds to TRBD2 (6 bases). The V end was cut by 4 bases, the J end by 5 bases, with 11 bases between. CDR1 is MDHEN and CDR2 is SYDVKM in the germline V gene. The CDR3 covers 13 residues. CDR3 residues: CASSSGTRETQYF. DNA for the CDR3: TGTGCCAGCAGTTCCGGGACTCGGGAGACCCAGTACTTC.

The rearrangement uses TRBV5-1 and TRBJ2-7; D perhaps matches TRBD1 (6 bases). The CDR3 is made up of 13 amino acids. Germline V lookup: CDR1 SGHRS, CDR2 YFSETQ. V gave up 1 base and J gave up 3 bases, with 8 bases separating them. The CDR3 protein is CASSLQDSYEQYF. As DNA, the CDR3 is TGCGCCAGCAGCTTGCAGGACAGCTACGAGCAGTACTTC.

This clonotype was found once. One base away lies a much larger clone, so this may be a sequencing read error. This sequence joins TRBV7-8 and TRBJ1-1, with D possibly matching TRBD1 (5 bases). The germline V gene encodes CDR1 SGHVS and CDR2 FQNEAQ. The CDR3 spans 16 residues. Trimming left V 0 bases short and J 3 bases short, with 14 bases between. This chain's CDR3 is CASSLATVGMDTEAFF. The CDR3 nucleotides read TGTGCCAGCAGCTTAGCGACAGTGGGGATGGACACTGAAGCTTTCTTT.

This clonotype occurred a few times. The chain couples TRBV20-1 to TRBJ2-2; no firm D call. V was clipped by 4 bases and J by 0 bases, with 6 bases between them. The CDR3 has 13 residues. Germline V gene data show CDR1 as DFQATT and CDR2 as SNEGSKA (reference sequence). This chain's CDR3 is CSATDANTGELFF. The CDR3 DNA is TGCAGTGCTACTGACGCGAACACCGGGGAGCTGTTTTTT.

DNA for the CDR3: TGTGCCAGCTCACCACCAATGGACGAAGGTGTCGGGAATCAGCCCCAGCATTTT. It codes for CASSPPMDEGVGNQPQHF. This chain joins TRBV18 and TRBJ1-5; D not resolved. CDR3 size: 18 residues. Per the germline V gene, CDR1 is KGHSH and CDR2 is LQKENI. Trimming stripped 0 bases from V and 4 bases from J, with 19 bases between.

This clonotype was seen at least ten times. The V and J genes are TRBV24-1 and TRBJ2-7, with a possible D match to TRBD1 (5 bases). CDR1 KGHDR and CDR2 SFDVKD come from the germline V gene. This CDR3 is built from 14 residues. Trimming took off 0 bases at V and 8 bases at J, with 13 bases between the two ends. CDR3 DNA sequence: TGTGCCACCAGTGATTTGGGACAACGTAAGAAGCAGTACTTC. This gives the protein CATSDLGQRKKQYF.

The V and J genes are TRBV24-1 and TRBJ2-5; 7 bases line up with TRBD1. The CDR3 runs to 16 residues. Trimming removed 3 bases from V and 5 bases from J; junction bases left unmatched: 11. CDR1 and CDR2 from the germline V gene are KGHDR and SFDVKD. CDR3 sequence reads: CATSDLTPQGQETQYF. CDR3 DNA: TGTGCCACCAGTGATCTAACACCTCAGGGACAGGAGACCCAGTACTTC.

The chain is built from TRBV12-3 or TRBV12-4 and TRBJ1-2; 9 bases match TRBD1. There are 14 residues in the CDR3. V trimming: 5 bases; J trimming: 7 bases; junction bases outside the gene matches: 8. The CDR3 spells CASSTTGGRVGYTF. CDR3 sequence (DNA): TGTGCCAGCAGTACTACAGGGGGCAGGGTTGGCTACACCTTC.

This clonotype was seen only a few times. The rearrangement links TRBV7-9 to TRBJ2-7, with D unclear. Germline CDR1 and CDR2: SEHNR and FQNEAQ (reference sequence). The CDR3 is 12 amino acids. Trimming removed 8 bases from V and 3 bases from J, with 11 bases in between. CDR3 sequence (DNA): TGTGCCAGCGGGCATCCCTACTACGAGCAGTACTTC. Amino acids: CASGHPYYEQYF.

A remark on this clonotype: This clone may be a read error of a much larger clone one base away. J is TRBJ2-4 and V is TRBV30; D unresolved. The CDR3 has 11 amino acids. The germline gives CDR1 GTSNPN, CDR2 SVGIG (reference sequence). The DNA for the CDR3 is TGTGCCTGGAGTGTCACGGATGAGCAGCTCTTC. This codes for CAWSVTDEQLF.

This rearrangement joins TRBV4-1 to TRBJ2-7, with TRBD2 as a possible D gene (5 bases). Germline values: CDR1 MGHRA, CDR2 YSYEKL. The length of the CDR3 is 14 residues. The ends were cut back, 4 bases at V and 6 bases at J, with 16 bases in the middle. CDR3 region: CASSPAGVGGEQYF. The CDR3 nucleotides are TGCGCCAGCAGCCCCGCTGGGGTAGGAGGCGAGCAGTACTTC.

In its sample, this clonotype was seen many times. The V gene is TRBV11-2, the J gene TRBJ1-1, with no clear D. The CDR3 length is 12 residues. V was cut by 1 base and J by 10 bases, with 10 bases left in between. CDR1 is SGHAT and CDR2 is FQNNGV in the germline V gene. CDR3 region: CASSLGSGRAFF. The CDR3 nucleotides are TGTGCCAGCAGCTTAGGTAGCGGGAGAGCTTTCTTT.

The CDR3 protein is CASSLSDRGGGKLFF. The CDR3 nucleotides read TGTGCCAGCAGTTTATCCGACAGGGGGGGCGGAAAACTGTTTTTT. The chain is built from TRBV28 and TRBJ1-4; 9 positions agree with TRBD1. The J segment lost 10 bases and the V segment lost 1 base, leaving 7 bases of the junction unmatched. CDR3 size: 15 residues. Germline V gene lookup returns CDR1 MDHEN and CDR2 SYDVKM.

This chain uses TRBV5-4 with TRBJ1-2, with TRBD1 matching 9 bases. Germline CDR1 reads SGHNT; CDR2 reads YYREEE (reference sequence). The V segment lost 4 bases and the J segment 7 bases; nucleotides outside the gene matches: 11. The CDR3 is made up of 15 amino acids. The chain's CDR3 is CASSPEPGQGLGYTF. The CDR3 nucleotides are TGTGCCAGCAGCCCGGAACCGGGACAGGGTCTTGGCTACACCTTC.

This clonotype was seen ten or more times. The chain has TRBV20-1 and TRBJ2-7, with a possible D match to TRBD1 (6 bases). The germline gives CDR1 DFQATT, CDR2 SNEGSKA (reference sequence). Trimming shortened V by 0 bases and J by 3 bases, and 27 bases separated the two germline ends. The length of the CDR3 is 19 residues. As DNA, the CDR3 is TGCAGTGCTAGAGATCTAACAGGGACGAGGGGTGGTATGATCTACGAGCAGTACTTC. This sequence encodes CSARDLTGTRGGMIYEQYF.

This clonotype was observed a few times. The chain couples TRBV19 to TRBJ1-6; D not resolved. The length of the CDR3 is 14 residues. Germline V lookup: CDR1 LNHDA, CDR2 SQIVND (reference sequence). The V gene lost 5 bases and the J gene lost 15 bases, with 20 bases spanning the gap. CDR3 loop: CASSRARTDPVLHF. The CDR3 coding sequence is TGTGCCAGTAGTCGGGCTCGGACGGATCCAGTCCTCCACTTT.

The V and J genes are TRBV6-1 and TRBJ2-5; 10 positions match TRBD2. This CDR3 has 14 amino acids. The germline CDR1 and CDR2 sequences are MNHNS and SASEGT. With V trimmed by 6 bases and J by 2 bases, 3 bases remained unmatched. CDR3: CASSQGLAQETQYF. The CDR3 region has the DNA TGTGCCAGCAGCCAGGGACTAGCGCAAGAGACCCAGTACTTC.

This clonotype showed up many times. The chain carries TRBV2 and TRBJ1-5; unclear D gene. V shed 2 bases and J shed 0 bases, with 14 bases lying between them. The CDR3 loop spans 17 amino acids. From germline, CDR1 is SNHLY and CDR2 FYNNEI. The CDR3 sequence is CASSEPYPFYSNQPQHF. CDR3 DNA: TGTGCCAGCAGTGAACCCTACCCCTTTTATAGCAATCAGCCCCAGCATTTT.

This rearrangement joins TRBV7-9 to TRBJ1-5, with a weak D call TRBD1 (5 bases). The CDR3 runs 15 residues. The V gene's germline CDR1 is SEHNR and CDR2 FQNEAQ (reference sequence). V was trimmed by 1 base and J by 4 bases, leaving 11 bases between them. CDR3 loop: CASSLGFRDNQPQHF. The DNA for the CDR3 is TGTGCCAGCAGCTTAGGGTTCAGGGATAATCAGCCCCAGCATTTT.